These T cell receptor beta chains were read from a single sample in a study of CD8 T cells in ankylosing spondylitis. One entry per CDR3 protein, called by TCRdb with MiXCR from the 5' RACE reads. The sample lists about 310,000 distinct CDR3 sequences, around 21% occurring once. The sample taken for sequencing was blood, either unsorted or a sorted T cell fraction (not recorded which). The receptors originated from a female donor with ankylosing spondylitis or in good health (not recorded which). CDR3s include the opening cysteine and the closing phenylalanine or tryptophan. A D gene is named only where the DNA matches it firmly. Expanded clones are given a class, and other clones once, few, many or no size at all.

cdr3_length	clone_size	v_call	j_call	d_call	cdr3_nt	cdr3_aa
15	few	TRBV18	TRBJ2-5	NA	TGTGCCAGCTCACCCACGCTAGGCGGGAAAGAGACCCAGTACTTC	CASSPTLGGKETQYF
11	few	TRBV7-2	TRBJ2-7	NA	TGTGCCAGCAGCGGAGGGCAGGAGCAGTACTTC	CASSGGQEQYF
14	many	TRBV20-1	TRBJ2-3	TRBD2	TGCAGTGCTATCTCCCTAGCGGGAGAAGGGGCGCAGTATTTT	CSAISLAGEGAQYF
14	NA	TRBV6-2/TRBV6-3	TRBJ1-1	NA	TGTGCCAGTCAGATGACAGGCATGAACACTGAAGCTTTCTTT	CASQMTGMNTEAFF
15	NA	TRBV5-5	TRBJ2-2	NA	TGTGCCAGCAGCTCGGAGTCCGGTTACACCGGGGAGCTGTTTTTT	CASSSESGYTGELFF
14	few	TRBV15	TRBJ2-5	NA	TGTGCCACCAGCAGAGAACTGTTCCAAGAGACCCAGTACTTC	CATSRELFQETQYF
15	few	TRBV20-1	TRBJ2-3	TRBD2	TGCAGTGCTAGCAGCGCGGGAGTTCCCGCAGATACGCAGTATTTT	CSASSAGVPADTQYF
13	NA	TRBV12-3/TRBV12-4	TRBJ2-2	NA	TGTGCCAGCAGTACAGGTGACACCGGGGAGCTGTTTTTT	CASSTGDTGELFF
17	NA	TRBV12-3/TRBV12-4	TRBJ2-1	TRBD2	TGTGCCAGCAGTTTCTTAGGTGGCAGCGGGGACGGCAATGAGCAGTTCTTC	CASSFLGGSGDGNEQFF
15	NA	TRBV4-3	TRBJ2-5	NA	TGCGCCAGCAGCCAAGATTTCCGAAGTCCCGAGACCCAGTACTTC	CASSQDFRSPETQYF
16	few	TRBV15	TRBJ2-3	TRBD1	TGTGCCACCAGCAGGGACAGGGACCCGAACACAGATACGCAGTATTTT	CATSRDRDPNTDTQYF
14	NA	TRBV7-8	TRBJ1-5	NA	TGTGCCAGCAGTCGACGCACGGGCAATCAGCCCCAGCATTTT	CASSRRTGNQPQHF
15	NA	TRBV10-3	TRBJ2-7	NA	TGTGCCATCAGTGGGGGGCGGGAGCCTATGTACGAGCAGTACTTC	CAISGGREPMYEQYF
13	many	TRBV29-1	TRBJ2-7	TRBD1	TGCAGCGTTCTCTGGGGGGGACAGGGCGAGCAGTACTTC	CSVLWGGQGEQYF
13	many	TRBV29-1	TRBJ2-5	NA	TGCAGCGCTGGGGGTGCGTACCAAGAGACCCAGTACTTC	CSAGGAYQETQYF
14	few	TRBV20-1	TRBJ2-1	NA	TGCAGTGCGGGAGGGACATTTAAGGGCAATGAGCAGTTCTTC	CSAGGTFKGNEQFF
13	many	TRBV28	TRBJ2-3	NA	TGTGCCAGCTTAAGCGGAGTCACAGATACGCAGTATTTT	CASLSGVTDTQYF
12	NA	TRBV3-1	TRBJ2-7	NA	TGTGCCAGCAGCCAAGCAACCTACGAGCAGTACTTC	CASSQATYEQYF
15	NA	TRBV4-2	TRBJ1-2	NA	TGTGCCAGCAGCCAAGATCCCCGAGACCTATCTGGCTACACCTTC	CASSQDPRDLSGYTF
14	NA	TRBV12-3/TRBV12-4	TRBJ1-1	NA	TGTGCCAGCAGTTTTCATTTCGGAAACACTGAAGCTTTCTTT	CASSFHFGNTEAFF
15	few	TRBV20-1	TRBJ2-1	TRBD2	TGCAGTGCTTGGCCCCGGCTAGCGGGAGTCGATGAGCAGTTCTTC	CSAWPRLAGVDEQFF
13	NA	TRBV24-1	TRBJ2-1	NA	TGTGCCACCAGTTTGGGCGCTTACAATGAGCAGTTCTTC	CATSLGAYNEQFF
16	few	TRBV18	TRBJ2-3	NA	TGTGCCAGCTCACCACTTCCAGTTGGCCGCACAGATACGCAGTATTTT	CASSPLPVGRTDTQYF
12	few	TRBV12-3/TRBV12-4	TRBJ2-2	NA	TGTGCCAGCAGTTCGAGGGGCCGGGAGCTGTTTTTT	CASSSRGRELFF
15	NA	TRBV2	TRBJ2-1	NA	TGTGCCAGCAGAGGTGGGACCAGCTCCTACAATGAGCAGTTCTTC	CASRGGTSSYNEQFF
14	NA	TRBV10-3	TRBJ2-7	NA	TGTGCCATCAGCCCCACCCCAGACTCCTACGAGCAGTACTTC	CAISPTPDSYEQYF
15	few	TRBV7-2	TRBJ2-1	NA	TGTGCCAGCAGCTTAGTAGGGGGAGGGCGCGATGAGCAGTTCTTC	CASSLVGGGRDEQFF
15	many	TRBV6-5	TRBJ2-7	TRBD2	TGTGCCAGCAGACCCAGCGGGGGGCGTCCCTACGAGCAGTACTTC	CASRPSGGRPYEQYF
15	NA	TRBV7-2	TRBJ2-5	TRBD1	TGTGCCAGCAGCCTTGACAGGGGTGGCCAAGAGACCCAGTACTTC	CASSLDRGGQETQYF
17	few	TRBV7-2	TRBJ2-1	TRBD1	TGTGCCAGCAGCTCAGGGACAGGGGACAGCTCCTACAATGAGCAGTTCTTC	CASSSGTGDSSYNEQFF
12	many	TRBV12-3/TRBV12-4	TRBJ2-7	TRBD1	TGTGCCAGCAGTTCTACAGGGGGCGAGCAGTACTTC	CASSSTGGEQYF